This is a list of T cell receptor beta chains from one sample in a study of cytomegalovirus exposure and HLA in healthy donors. Profiled with immunoSEQ multiplex PCR; TCRdb holds only in-frame clones, not every one. The table has 150,000 to 200,000 clones, roughly 80% seen once; the top ten hold about 0.64%. The sequencing input was PBMCs. These receptors were obtained from a boy aged 10-17 years in good health and CMV-seronegative. Both conserved end residues are part of each CDR3. A D gene is named only where the DNA matches it firmly. Clone size is given for some rows only: seen once, a few or many times, or a class if the clone is expanded.

D gene: TRBD2; CDR3 length: 14; clone size: NA; V gene: TRBV10-3; J gene: TRBJ2-7; CDR3 DNA: TGTGCCACGACTAGCGGGAGAGAGATAGGGGAGCAGTACTTC; CDR3 protein: CATTSGREIGEQYF
D gene: NA; CDR3 length: 15; clone size: NA; V gene: TRBV7-6; J gene: TRBJ1-1; CDR3 DNA: TGTGCCAGCAGCTTTGGGAGGGTGATGTCGACTGAAGCTTTCTTT; CDR3 protein: CASSFGRVMSTEAFF
D gene: NA; CDR3 length: 13; clone size: NA; V gene: TRBV6-1; J gene: TRBJ2-1; CDR3 DNA: TGTGCCAGCAGTGAATTAGTAGACAATGAGCAGTTCTTC; CDR3 protein: CASSELVDNEQFF
D gene: NA; CDR3 length: 15; clone size: NA; V gene: TRBV19; J gene: TRBJ1-5; CDR3 DNA: TGTGCCAGTAGTGGCGGGACTCAGGTCAATCAGCCCCAGCATTTT; CDR3 protein: CASSGGTQVNQPQHF
D gene: NA; CDR3 length: 14; clone size: once; V gene: TRBV5-1; J gene: TRBJ2-7; CDR3 DNA: TGCGCCAGCAGCTCGTACACAGGGCTCTACGAGCAGTACTTC; CDR3 protein: CASSSYTGLYEQYF
D gene: NA; CDR3 length: 13; clone size: NA; V gene: TRBV7-9; J gene: TRBJ2-3; CDR3 DNA: TGTGCCAGCAGCTCCCAGGGAACAGATACGCAGTATTTT; CDR3 protein: CASSSQGTDTQYF
D gene: TRBD1; CDR3 length: 17; clone size: NA; V gene: TRBV6-1; J gene: TRBJ1-1; CDR3 DNA: TGTGCCAGCAGTGAAGCGAATTACGACAGGGGGTGGACTGAAGCTTTCTTT; CDR3 protein: CASSEANYDRGWTEAFF
D gene: NA; CDR3 length: 14; clone size: NA; V gene: TRBV27; J gene: TRBJ2-2; CDR3 DNA: TGTGCCAGCAGTTATAGGGGGGGGATCGGGGAGCTGTTTTTT; CDR3 protein: CASSYRGGIGELFF
D gene: TRBD1; CDR3 length: 17; clone size: NA; V gene: TRBV19; J gene: TRBJ1-5; CDR3 DNA: TGTGCCAGTACCGAATGGAAGGGACAGGGGGCTAATCAGCCCCAGCATTTT; CDR3 protein: CASTEWKGQGANQPQHF
D gene: TRBD2; CDR3 length: 17; clone size: NA; V gene: TRBV5-1; J gene: TRBJ2-3; CDR3 DNA: TGCGCCAGCAGCTTGGCGTCTAGCGGGATGAGCACAGATACGCAGTATTTT; CDR3 protein: CASSLASSGMSTDTQYF
D gene: TRBD1; CDR3 length: 11; clone size: few; V gene: TRBV2; J gene: TRBJ2-3; CDR3 DNA: TGTGCCAGCAGGGGACAGGGAACGCAGTATTTT; CDR3 protein: CASRGQGTQYF
D gene: NA; CDR3 length: 13; clone size: NA; V gene: TRBV30; J gene: TRBJ1-1; CDR3 DNA: TGTGCCTGGTGTGTAGGAGGGGCAACTGAAGCTTTCTTT; CDR3 protein: CAWCVGGATEAFF
D gene: NA; CDR3 length: 13; clone size: NA; V gene: TRBV5-8; J gene: TRBJ1-5; CDR3 DNA: TGTGCCAGCAGCTTGGTTGTAGATCAGCCCCAGCATTTT; CDR3 protein: CASSLVVDQPQHF
D gene: NA; CDR3 length: 17; clone size: NA; V gene: TRBV11-3; J gene: TRBJ2-6; CDR3 DNA: TGTGCCAGCAGCTTAGTTGTGGCCCTCTCTGGGGCCAACGTCCTGACTTTC; CDR3 protein: CASSLVVALSGANVLTF
D gene: NA; CDR3 length: 13; clone size: NA; V gene: TRBV7-9; J gene: TRBJ2-5; CDR3 DNA: TGTGCCAGCAGCTTAAACGGGGGAGAGACCCAGTACTTC; CDR3 protein: CASSLNGGETQYF
D gene: TRBD2; CDR3 length: 15; clone size: NA; V gene: TRBV19; J gene: TRBJ2-3; CDR3 DNA: TGTGCCAGTAGGCTACGGGAGGGGCGGGGGATGGGGCAGTATTTT; CDR3 protein: CASRLREGRGMGQYF
D gene: NA; CDR3 length: 13; clone size: NA; V gene: TRBV6-1; J gene: TRBJ2-1; CDR3 DNA: TGTGCCAGCAGTTTCCGCTCCTACAATGAGCAGTTCTTC; CDR3 protein: CASSFRSYNEQFF